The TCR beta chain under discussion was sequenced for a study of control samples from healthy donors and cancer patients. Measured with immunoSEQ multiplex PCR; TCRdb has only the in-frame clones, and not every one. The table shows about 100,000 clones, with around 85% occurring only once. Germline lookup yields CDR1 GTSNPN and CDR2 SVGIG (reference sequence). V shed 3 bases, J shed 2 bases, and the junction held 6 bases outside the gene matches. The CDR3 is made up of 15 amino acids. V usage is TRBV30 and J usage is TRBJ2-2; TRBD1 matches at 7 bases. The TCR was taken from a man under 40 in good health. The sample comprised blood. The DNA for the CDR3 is TGTGCCTGGAGGCGGACAGGCTTTAACACCGGGGAGCTGTTTTTT. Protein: CAWRRTGFNTGELFF.